The text below deals with one T cell receptor beta chain. Antigen unknown. The sample originates from a study of cytomegalovirus exposure and HLA in healthy donors. Study overall: The 100 to 150 validation repertoires and the approximately 700 first-cohort repertoires shared a platform, a later analysis reported.

Study-wide results and limits: Under in vitro conditions, three CMV-associated chains were confirmed as specific for CMV antigens. Reported performance of the classifier showed diagnosis of cytomegalovirus status with high specificity and sensitivity. Clusters of TCRs from the first cohort tended to co-occur in the 120 validation repertoires (as a later analysis found).

The protocol was immunoSEQ multiplex PCR, while the TCRdb copy is restricted to in-frame clones and leaves out a portion. The sample consists of hundreds of thousands of clones, around 89% of them appearing once. The sequencing input was PBMCs. The TCR sequence derives from a woman under 30 in good health and CMV-seronegative.

CDR3 in amino acids: CASSPGTAYGYTF. The CDR3 bases are TGTGCCAGCTCACCCGGGACAGCCTATGGCTACACCTTC. The chain is built from TRBV18 and TRBJ1-2, with TRBD1 matching 7 bases. Germline loops: CDR1 KGHSH, CDR2 LQKENI. After removal of 3 bases from V and 4 bases from J, the junction contained 2 bases not matched to a gene. There are 13 residues in the CDR3.